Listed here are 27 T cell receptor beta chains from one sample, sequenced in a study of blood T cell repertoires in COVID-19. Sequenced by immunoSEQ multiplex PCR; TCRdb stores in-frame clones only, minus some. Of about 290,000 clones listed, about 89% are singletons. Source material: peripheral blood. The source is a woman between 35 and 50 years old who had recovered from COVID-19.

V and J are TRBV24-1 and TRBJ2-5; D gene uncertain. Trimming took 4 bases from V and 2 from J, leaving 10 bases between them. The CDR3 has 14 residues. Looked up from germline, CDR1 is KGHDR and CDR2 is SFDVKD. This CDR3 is CATSDPTYQETQYF. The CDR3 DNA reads TGTGCCACCAGTGACCCGACATATCAAGAGACCCAGTACTTC.

This chain's CDR3 is CASRWAGQGAAGELFF. The DNA of the CDR3 is TGTGCCAGCAGGTGGGCGGGACAGGGGGCTGCCGGGGAGCTGTTTTTT. The chain has TRBV3-1 (or the pseudogene TRBV3-2) and TRBJ2-2; TRBD1 matches 12 bases. This CDR3 contains 16 residues. The germline CDR1 and CDR2 sequences are LGHDT and YNNKEL (reference sequence). The J segment lost 6 bases and the V segment lost 6 bases, leaving 8 bases of the junction unmatched.

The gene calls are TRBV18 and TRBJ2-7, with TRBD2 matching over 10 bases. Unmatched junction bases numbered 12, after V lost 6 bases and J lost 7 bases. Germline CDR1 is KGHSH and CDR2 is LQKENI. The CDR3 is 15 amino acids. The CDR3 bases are TGTGCCAGCTCGCCCTCCCTAGCGGGAGTAAGTGAGCAGTACTTC. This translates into CASSPSLAGVSEQYF. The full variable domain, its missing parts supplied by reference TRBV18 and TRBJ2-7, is NAGVMQNPRHLVRRRGQEARLRCSPMKGHSHVYWYRQLPEEGLKFMVYLQKENIIDESGMPKERFSAEFPKEGPSILRIQQVVRGDSAAYFCASSPSLAGVSEQYFGPGTRLTVT.

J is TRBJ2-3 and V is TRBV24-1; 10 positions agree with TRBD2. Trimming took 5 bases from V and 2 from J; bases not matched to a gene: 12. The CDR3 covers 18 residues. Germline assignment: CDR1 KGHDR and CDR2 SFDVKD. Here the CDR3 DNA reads TGTGCCACCAGTGGTGTTACGAGGACTAGCGGAAACACAGATACGCAGTATTTT. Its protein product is CATSGVTRTSGNTDTQYF.

The CDR3 DNA reads as TGTGCCAGCAGCTTAACAGGGACTAGCGCCTACAATGAGCAGTTCTTC. As protein: CASSLTGTSAYNEQFF. This chain links TRBV7-3 with TRBJ2-1; 10 bases match TRBD2. The ends lost 0 bases at V and 2 bases at J; junction bases unmatched: 1. Germline loops: CDR1 SGHTA, CDR2 FQGTGA. CDR3 length: 16 residues.

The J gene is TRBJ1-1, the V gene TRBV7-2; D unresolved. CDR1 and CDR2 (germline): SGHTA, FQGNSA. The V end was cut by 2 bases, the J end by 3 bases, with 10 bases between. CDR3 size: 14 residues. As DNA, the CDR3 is TGTGCCAGCAGCTTATTGGGCGGGGACACTGAAGCTTTCTTT. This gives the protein CASSLLGGDTEAFF. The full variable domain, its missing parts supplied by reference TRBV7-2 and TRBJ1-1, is GAGVSQSPSNKVTEKGKDVELRCDPISGHTALYWYRQSLGQGLEFLIYFQGNSAPDKSGLPSDRFSAERTGGSVSTLTIQRTQQEDSAVYLCASSLLGGDTEAFFGQGTRLTVV.

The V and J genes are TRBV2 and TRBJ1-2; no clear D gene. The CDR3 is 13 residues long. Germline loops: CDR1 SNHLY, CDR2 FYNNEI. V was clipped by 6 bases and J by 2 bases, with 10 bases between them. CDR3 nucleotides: TGTGCCAGCAGGGCTCTCGAAAACTATGGCTACACCTTC. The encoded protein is CASRALENYGYTF.

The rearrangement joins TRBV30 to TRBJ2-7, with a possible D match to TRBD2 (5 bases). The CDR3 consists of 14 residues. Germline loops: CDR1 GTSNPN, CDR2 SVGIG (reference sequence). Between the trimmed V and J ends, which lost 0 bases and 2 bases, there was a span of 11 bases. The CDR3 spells CAWSVSGKTYEQYF. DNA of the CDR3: TGTGCCTGGAGTGTATCCGGGAAAACCTACGAGCAGTACTTC.

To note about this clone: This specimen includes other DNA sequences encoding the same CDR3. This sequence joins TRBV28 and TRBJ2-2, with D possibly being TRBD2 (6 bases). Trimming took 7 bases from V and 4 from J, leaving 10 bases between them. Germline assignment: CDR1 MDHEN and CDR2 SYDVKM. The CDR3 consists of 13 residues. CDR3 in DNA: TGTGCCAGCAAACCCGGGGGCACCGGGGAGCTGTTTTTT. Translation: CASKPGGTGELFF.

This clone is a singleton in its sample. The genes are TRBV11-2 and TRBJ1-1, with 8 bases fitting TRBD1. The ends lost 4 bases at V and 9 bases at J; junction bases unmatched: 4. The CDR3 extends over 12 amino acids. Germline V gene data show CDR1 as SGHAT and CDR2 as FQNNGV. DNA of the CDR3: TGTGCCAGCAGCTACGGACAGGGCCAAGCTTTCTTT. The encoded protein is CASSYGQGQAFF.

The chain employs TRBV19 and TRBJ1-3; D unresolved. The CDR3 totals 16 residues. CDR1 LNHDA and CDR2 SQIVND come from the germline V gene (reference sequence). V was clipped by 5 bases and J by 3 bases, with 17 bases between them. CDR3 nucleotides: TGTGCCAGTAGTGAGCTCGAGGCGATTTATGGAAACACCATATATTTT. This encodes CASSELEAIYGNTIYF.

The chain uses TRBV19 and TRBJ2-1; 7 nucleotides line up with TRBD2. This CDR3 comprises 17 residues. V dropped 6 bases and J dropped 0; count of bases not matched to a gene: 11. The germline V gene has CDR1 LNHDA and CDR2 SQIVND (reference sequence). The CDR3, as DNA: TGTGCCAGTAGCCCTGGAGAACTAGCGAGCTCCTACAATGAGCAGTTCTTC. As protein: CASSPGELASSYNEQFF.

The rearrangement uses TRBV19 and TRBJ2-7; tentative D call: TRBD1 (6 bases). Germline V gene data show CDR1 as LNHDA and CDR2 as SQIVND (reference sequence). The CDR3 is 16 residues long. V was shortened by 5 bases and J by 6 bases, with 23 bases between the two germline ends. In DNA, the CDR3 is TGTGCCAGTAGTCCCGCCGAGAGGACAGATTCCCCCGAGCAGTACTTC. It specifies CASSPAERTDSPEQYF. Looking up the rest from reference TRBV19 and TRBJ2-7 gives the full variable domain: DGGITQSPKYLFRKEGQNVTLSCEQNLNHDAMYWYRQDPGQGLRLIYYSQIVNDFQKGDIAEGYSVSREKKESFPLTVTSAQKNPTAFYLCASSPAERTDSPEQYFGPGTRLTVT.

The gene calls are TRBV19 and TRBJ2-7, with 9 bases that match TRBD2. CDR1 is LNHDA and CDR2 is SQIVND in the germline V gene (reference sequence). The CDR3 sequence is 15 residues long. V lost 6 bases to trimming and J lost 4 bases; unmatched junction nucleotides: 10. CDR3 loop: CASSHLSGSGYEQYF. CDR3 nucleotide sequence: TGTGCCAGTAGCCACCTTAGCGGGAGTGGGTACGAGCAGTACTTC.

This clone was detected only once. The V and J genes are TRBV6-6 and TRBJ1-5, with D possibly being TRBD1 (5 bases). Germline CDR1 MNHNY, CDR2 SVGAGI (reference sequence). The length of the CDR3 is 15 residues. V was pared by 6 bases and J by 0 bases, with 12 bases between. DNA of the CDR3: TGTGCCAGCAGACGGCAGGGTTATAGCAATCAGCCCCAGCATTTT. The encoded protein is CASRRQGYSNQPQHF.

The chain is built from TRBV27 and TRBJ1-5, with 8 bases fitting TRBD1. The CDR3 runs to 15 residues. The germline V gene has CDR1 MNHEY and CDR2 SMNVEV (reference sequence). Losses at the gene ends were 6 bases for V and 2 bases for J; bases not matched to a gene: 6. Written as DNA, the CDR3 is TGTGCCAGCAGGCATGACAGGGGTGGCAATCAGCCCCAGCATTTT. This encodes CASRHDRGGNQPQHF.

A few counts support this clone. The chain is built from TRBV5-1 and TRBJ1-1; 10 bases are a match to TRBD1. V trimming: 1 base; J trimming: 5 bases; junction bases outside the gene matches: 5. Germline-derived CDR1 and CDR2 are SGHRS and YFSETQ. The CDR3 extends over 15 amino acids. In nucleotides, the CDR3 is TGCGCCAGCAGCTTGAAGGGGACAGGGGAAACTGAAGCTTTCTTT. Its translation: CASSLKGTGETEAFF.

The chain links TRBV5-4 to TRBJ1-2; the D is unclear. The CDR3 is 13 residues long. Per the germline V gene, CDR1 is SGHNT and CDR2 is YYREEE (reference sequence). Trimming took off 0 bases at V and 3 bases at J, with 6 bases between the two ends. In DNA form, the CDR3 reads TGTGCCAGCAGCTTGGGGGCAGACTATGGCTACACCTTC. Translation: CASSLGADYGYTF.

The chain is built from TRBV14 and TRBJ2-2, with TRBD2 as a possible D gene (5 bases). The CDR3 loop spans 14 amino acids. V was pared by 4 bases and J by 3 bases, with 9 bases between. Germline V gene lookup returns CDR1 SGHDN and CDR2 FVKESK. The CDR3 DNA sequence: TGTGCCAGCAGCCGCGCTAGCTACACCGGGGAGCTGTTTTTT. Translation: CASSRASYTGELFF.

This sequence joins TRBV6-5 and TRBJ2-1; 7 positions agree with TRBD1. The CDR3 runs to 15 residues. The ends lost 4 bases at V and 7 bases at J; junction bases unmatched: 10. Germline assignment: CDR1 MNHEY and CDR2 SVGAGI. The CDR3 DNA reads TGTGCCAGCAGTTTAGGTACAGGGGTAGGGAATGAGCAGTTCTTC. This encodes CASSLGTGVGNEQFF.

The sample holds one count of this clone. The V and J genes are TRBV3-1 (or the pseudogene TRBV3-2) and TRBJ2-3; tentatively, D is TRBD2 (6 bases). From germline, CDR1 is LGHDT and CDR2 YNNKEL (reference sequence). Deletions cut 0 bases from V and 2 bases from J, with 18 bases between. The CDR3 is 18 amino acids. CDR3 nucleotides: TGTGCCAGCAGCCAAGATAGATCCCCCGGGGGTTCCACAGATACGCAGTATTTT. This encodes CASSQDRSPGGSTDTQYF.

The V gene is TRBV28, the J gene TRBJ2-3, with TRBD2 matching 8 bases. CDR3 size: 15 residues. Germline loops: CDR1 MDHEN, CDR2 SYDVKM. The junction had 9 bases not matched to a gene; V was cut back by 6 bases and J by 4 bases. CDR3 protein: CASRDRGGGSDTQYF. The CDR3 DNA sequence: TGTGCCAGCAGGGATCGGGGGGGCGGATCAGATACGCAGTATTTT.

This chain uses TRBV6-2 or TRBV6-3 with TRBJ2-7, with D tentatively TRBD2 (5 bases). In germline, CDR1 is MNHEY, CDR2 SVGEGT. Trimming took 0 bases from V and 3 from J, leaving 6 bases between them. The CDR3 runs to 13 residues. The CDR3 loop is CASSYSGVYEQYF. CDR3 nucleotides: TGTGCCAGCAGTTACTCCGGGGTCTACGAGCAGTACTTC.

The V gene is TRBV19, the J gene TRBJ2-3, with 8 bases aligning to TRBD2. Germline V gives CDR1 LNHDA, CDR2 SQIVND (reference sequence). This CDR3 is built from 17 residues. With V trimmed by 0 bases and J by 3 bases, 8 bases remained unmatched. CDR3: CASSIEEAGDGTDTQYF. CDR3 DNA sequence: TGTGCCAGTAGTATAGAGGAAGCGGGAGATGGGACAGATACGCAGTATTTT.

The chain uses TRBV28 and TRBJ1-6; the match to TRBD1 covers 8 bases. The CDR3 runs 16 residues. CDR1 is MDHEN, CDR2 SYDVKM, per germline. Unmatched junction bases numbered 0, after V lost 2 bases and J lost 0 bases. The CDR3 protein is CASSLGTGSYNSPLHF. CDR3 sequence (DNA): TGTGCCAGCAGTTTAGGGACAGGCTCCTATAATTCACCCCTCCACTTT.

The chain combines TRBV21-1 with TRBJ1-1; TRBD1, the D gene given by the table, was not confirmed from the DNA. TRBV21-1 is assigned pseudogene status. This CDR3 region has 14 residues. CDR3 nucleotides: TGTGCCAGCAGCAATGGCTGCAAGAACACTGAAGCTTTCTTT. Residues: CASSNGCKNTEAFF.

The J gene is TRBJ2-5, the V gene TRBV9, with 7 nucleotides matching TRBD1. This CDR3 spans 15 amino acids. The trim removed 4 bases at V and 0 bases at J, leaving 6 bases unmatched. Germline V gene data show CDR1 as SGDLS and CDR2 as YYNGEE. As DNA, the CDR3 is TGTGCCAGCAGCCTCGATGGGACAGACCAAGAGACCCAGTACTTC. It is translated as CASSLDGTDQETQYF.